Below, 17 T cell receptor beta chains from the same sample are listed, as sequenced in a study of shared clonotypes between healthy human individuals. Some clones are missing from TCRdb's copy, which holds only in-frame ones; the method was immunoSEQ multiplex PCR. Here the sample spans about 300,000 clones, over 65% being singletons. Sequenced sample: memory CD4+ T cells sorted from blood. As for subset: CD45RA-negative fraction. These receptor sequences come from a man in his thirties or forties in good health.

This clone occurred once. The V call is TRBV5-6, the J call TRBJ1-2; no reliable D call. The V and J ends lost 0 bases and 4 bases respectively, with 4 bases between them. The length of the CDR3 is 12 residues. Germline V gene data show CDR1 as SGHDT and CDR2 as YYEEEE. In DNA form, the CDR3 reads TGTGCCAGCAGCTTGGGGGGCTATGGCTACACCTTC. Protein product: CASSLGGYGYTF.

In DNA form, the CDR3 reads TGCGCCAGCAGCCAAGAATCGACGGGGGGGACCCAGTACTTC. It codes for CASSQESTGGTQYF. This sequence joins TRBV4-3 and TRBJ2-5; 7 bases match TRBD2. The CDR3 runs to 14 residues. Germline CDR1 and CDR2: LGHNA and YSLEER. V gave up 0 bases and J gave up 7 bases; unmatched junction bases: 5.

The chain links TRBV27 to TRBJ1-4; tentative D call: TRBD1 (6 bases). There are 17 residues in the CDR3. Trimming took off 4 bases at V and 4 bases at J, with 19 bases between the two ends. Germline values: CDR1 MNHEY, CDR2 SMNVEV (reference sequence). The CDR3 region is CASSSTPGQPFNEKLFF. CDR3 bases: TGTGCCAGCAGTTCGACTCCCGGACAGCCTTTTAATGAAAAACTGTTTTTT.

The gene calls are TRBV7-3 and TRBJ2-1; tentatively, D is TRBD2 (5 bases). The CDR3 extends over 13 amino acids. Germline V gene data show CDR1 as SGHTA and CDR2 as FQGTGA. V was cut by 6 bases and J by 14 bases, with 20 bases left in between. CDR3 protein: CASRVHRRVLEFF. The CDR3 DNA reads TGTGCCAGCAGGGTTCATCGGCGGGTTTTGGAGTTCTTC.

This clone was detected only a few times. The chain uses TRBV2 and TRBJ2-1, with D tentatively TRBD1 (5 bases). CDR3 size: 14 residues. The V end lost 4 bases, the J end lost 9 bases, and 16 bases lay between the germline ends. Germline-derived CDR1 and CDR2 are SNHLY and FYNNEI. Here the CDR3 DNA reads TGTGCCAGCAGTGTTGGGGCAGGGTGGGGTGAGCAGTTCTTC. This codes for CASSVGAGWGEQFF.

Note on this clone: Sequence at one end of the junction differs from germline and may be a read error. The J gene is TRBJ2-1, the V gene TRBV7-2; 8 bases map to TRBD2. Germline assignment: CDR1 SGHTA and CDR2 FQGNSA. The CDR3 has 13 residues. The CDR3 DNA follows: TGTGCCAGCAGCCGGCTCCGGACTAGCTGGCAGCTCTTC. It encodes CASSRLRTSWQLF.

The CDR3 protein is CASRGNTGTDTQYF. Here the CDR3 DNA reads TGCGCCAGCAGAGGAAACACAGGGACAGATACGCAGTATTTT. The chain uses TRBV5-1 and TRBJ2-3; tentatively, D is TRBD1 (6 bases). Germline CDR1 SGHRS, CDR2 YFSETQ. The CDR3 length is 14 residues. V lost 5 bases and J lost 3, with 13 bases in between.

The chain couples TRBV12-1 to TRBJ2-7; the listed D gene, TRBD2, was not tested against the DNA. TRBV12-1 is a pseudogene segment. The CDR3 has 16 amino acids. CDR3 coding DNA: TGTGCCAGCAGCTGCCCCCTAGCGGAGGGGGCCTACGAGCAGTACTTC. This translates into CASSCPLAEGAYEQYF.

The chain couples TRBV10-1 to TRBJ2-1; D possibly corresponds to TRBD2 (5 bases). Germline CDR1 and CDR2: WNHNN and SYGVQD (reference sequence). The CDR3 is made up of 13 amino acids. V lost 3 bases and J lost 2, with 5 bases in between. CDR3 region: CASSDGAYNEQFF. CDR3 in DNA: TGCGCCAGCAGTGACGGGGCCTACAATGAGCAGTTCTTC.

As DNA, the CDR3 is TGCGCCAGCAGCTTGCAAGTCAGATTTTCCTCCTACGAGCAGTACTTC. Amino acid sequence: CASSLQVRFSSYEQYF. V is TRBV5-1 and J is TRBJ2-7; no definite D call. CDR1 SGHRS and CDR2 YFSETQ come from the germline V gene. The CDR3 has 16 residues. V was pared by 1 base and J by 0 bases, with 14 bases between.

V is TRBV2 and J is TRBJ2-5, with 7 bases that match TRBD1. Germline V gene lookup returns CDR1 SNHLY and CDR2 FYNNEI. The CDR3 is 15 amino acids. J lost 2 bases, V lost 5 bases, and 8 bases had no gene match. The chain's CDR3 is CASSQSRRGQETQYF. CDR3 in DNA: TGTGCCAGCAGTCAAAGCCGCAGGGGGCAAGAGACCCAGTACTTC.

The chain recombines TRBV5-5 with TRBJ2-1; D is ambiguous. The CDR3 has 13 amino acids. V gave up 0 bases and J gave up 3 bases, with 4 bases separating them. Per germline, CDR1 SGHKS and CDR2 YYEKEE (reference sequence). The CDR3 region is CASSLDVYNEQFF. The CDR3 nucleotides are TGTGCCAGCAGCTTGGATGTCTACAATGAGCAGTTCTTC.

This clone has a handful of counts. This CDR3 is CASRDRTNEKLFF. In DNA, the CDR3 is TGTGCCAGCCGGGACAGGACTAATGAAAAACTGTTTTTT. V and J are TRBV28 and TRBJ1-4; 8 bases agree with TRBD1. The CDR3 runs to 13 residues. The V gene end was trimmed by 8 bases and the J gene end by 2 bases; junction bases not matched to a gene: 1. Germline V gene sequence: CDR1 MDHEN, CDR2 SYDVKM. Variable domain in full (rest from reference TRBV28 and TRBJ1-4): DVKVTQSSRYLVKRTGEKVFLECVQDMDHENMFWYRQDPGLGLRLIYFSYDVKMKEKGDIPEGYSVSREKKERFSLILESASTNQTSMYLCASRDRTNEKLFFGSGTQLSVL.

This clone occurred many times. The CDR3 here is CASSSSPTGGRETQYF. The CDR3 DNA reads TGTGCCAGCAGCTCGTCCCCCACAGGGGGACGGGAGACCCAGTACTTC. The chain couples TRBV7-9 to TRBJ2-5; TRBD1 matches at 8 bases. The length of the CDR3 is 16 residues. The trim removed 4 bases at V and 5 bases at J, leaving 12 bases unmatched. The germline gives CDR1 SEHNR, CDR2 FQNEAQ (reference sequence).

The rearrangement uses TRBV2 and TRBJ2-5; D tentatively reads TRBD1 or TRBD2 (6 bases each). The CDR3 has 14 amino acids. With 3 bases removed from V and 4 bases from J, the gap between germline ends came to 12 bases. The V gene's germline CDR1 is SNHLY and CDR2 FYNNEI. The CDR3 bases are TGTGCCAGCAGTGATCCAGGGGAGGCAGAGACCCAGTACTTC. Its translation: CASSDPGEAETQYF.

The V gene is TRBV11-2, the J gene TRBJ2-5; D unresolved. This CDR3 is 13 amino acids long. CDR1 and CDR2 from the germline V gene are SGHAT and FQNNGV. V gave up 1 base and J gave up 5 bases, with 8 bases separating them. CDR3 loop: CASSLVPLETQYF. For the CDR3, the DNA is TGTGCCAGCAGCTTAGTACCCCTGGAGACCCAGTACTTC.

The chain combines TRBV7-8 with TRBJ2-7; a weak D match, TRBD1 (6 bases). This CDR3 is 15 amino acids long. The germline gives CDR1 SGHVS, CDR2 FQNEAQ. The V and J ends lost 5 bases and 0 bases respectively, with 14 bases between them. Here the CDR3 reads CASSPHRVISYEQYF. The CDR3, as DNA: TGTGCCAGCAGCCCTCACAGGGTTATCTCCTACGAGCAGTACTTC.